This T cell receptor (beta chain) appears in the sequencing data of a study of blood T cell repertoires in COVID-19. About the study: Sites across the United States, Italy and Spain contributed samples from acute and convalescent COVID-19. T cells, B-cell-depleted T cells, or PBMCs supplied cDNA or gDNA.

The CDR3 contains 14 residues. V lost 5 bases and J lost 3; bases outside the gene matches: 2. Germline loops: CDR1 MDHEN, CDR2 SYDVKM. Libraries were prepared by immunoSEQ multiplex PCR; TCRdb keeps only in-frame clonotypes and omits some of them. The data contain 110,000 or so clones, 84% of them singletons. The chain recombines TRBV28 with TRBJ1-4, with 8 bases lining up with TRBD1. The sequence derives from a middle-aged woman with acute or convalescent COVID-19. The specimen was peripheral blood. CDR3 residues: CASSPTGANEKLFF. CDR3 coding DNA: TGTGCCAGCAGTCCGACAGGGGCTAATGAAAAACTGTTTTTT.